Sequencing of this TCR beta chain was carried out in a study of cytotoxic CD8 clonotypes in ibrutinib-treated CLL. Study at large: 24 partial and 2 complete responses; at median 68 months, around 15 remitted, approximately 12 progressed.

CDR1 and CDR2 (germline): MNHNY, SVGAGI (reference sequence). V was pared by 0 bases and J by 3 bases, with 9 bases between. This CDR3 spans 14 amino acids. Libraries were prepared by immunoSEQ multiplex PCR; TCRdb keeps only in-frame clonotypes and omits some of them. The data show some 120,000 clones, 58% seen once. This clone occurred many times. Sequencing used PBMCs, obtained after 24 months of ibrutinib treatment. This TCR derives from a human donor with chronic lymphocytic leukemia. The chain employs TRBV6-6 and TRBJ2-7; unclear D gene. In nucleotides, the CDR3 is TGTGCCAGCAGTTACTCTGCAGGAAACTACGAGCAGTACTTC. It is translated as CASSYSAGNYEQYF.